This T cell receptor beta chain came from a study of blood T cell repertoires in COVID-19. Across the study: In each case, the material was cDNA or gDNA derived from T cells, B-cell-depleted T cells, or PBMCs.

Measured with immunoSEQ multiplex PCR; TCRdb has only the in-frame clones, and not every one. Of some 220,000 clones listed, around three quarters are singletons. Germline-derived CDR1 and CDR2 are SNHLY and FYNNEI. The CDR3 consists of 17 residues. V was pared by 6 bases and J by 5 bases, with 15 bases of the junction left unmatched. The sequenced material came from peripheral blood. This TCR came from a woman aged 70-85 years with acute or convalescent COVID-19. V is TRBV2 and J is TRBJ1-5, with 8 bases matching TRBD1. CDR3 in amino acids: CASSPVTGVRTDQPQHF. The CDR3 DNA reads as TGTGCCAGCAGCCCGGTGACAGGGGTGAGGACAGATCAGCCCCAGCATTTT.